What follows are 9 T cell receptor beta chains derived from one specimen sequenced in a study of type 1 regulatory T cells (dated by TCRdb to the early 2020s). For these TCRs, the target antigens are not known. The instrument given in TCRdb is Illumina MiSeq. The raw public data were reprocessed by TCRdb itself: fastp quality trimming at Q25, MiXCR clonotype calling, in-frame beta chains only. All rows with the same CDR3 protein become a single entry with the most common DNA and genes. Recorded for this sample are more than 50,000 distinct CDR3 sequences; less than 65% of them occurred a single time. The ten largest clones capture approximately 2% of the sample. The sequencing input was cultured non-Tr1 T cells, either the whole culture or a sorted T cell fraction (not recorded which). Sample cell subset or site, as interpreted from the label and publication: non-Tr1 population from the T-allo10 product. These receptor sequences come from a human donor in good health.

In the case of this clonotype: Here the CDR3 omits its conserved ending phenylalanine or tryptophan, so a read error is the likely source. The V call is TRBV6-1, the J call TRBJ2-1; a weak D match, TRBD2 (5 bases). Trimming took off 8 bases at V and 10 bases at J, with 12 bases between the two ends. The germline V gene encodes CDR1 MNHNS and CDR2 SASEGT. CDR3 length: 11 residues. CDR3 protein: CASRTQIEQFI. The CDR3 DNA sequence: TGTGCCAGCCGGACTCAGATCGAGCAGTTCATC.

V and J are TRBV15 and TRBJ2-1, with 7 nucleotides matching TRBD2. V shed 0 bases, J shed 9 bases, and the junction held 2 bases outside the gene matches. The germline V gene has CDR1 LNHNV and CDR2 YYDKDF (reference sequence). The CDR3 sequence is 13 residues long. This chain's CDR3 is CATSREERGEQFF. CDR3 coding DNA: TGTGCCACCAGCAGAGAGGAGCGGGGTGAGCAGTTCTTC.

This clonotype was recorded a few times. V usage is TRBV29-1 and J usage is TRBJ1-1, with a tentative D call TRBD1 (5 bases). The CDR3 runs to 11 residues. CDR1 and CDR2 from the germline V gene are SQVTM and ANQGSEA. Trimming took 7 bases from V and 6 from J, leaving 12 bases between them. CDR3 sequence reads: CSGGEVSEAFF. In DNA form, the CDR3 reads TGCAGCGGGGGGGAGGTCTCTGAAGCTTTCTTT.

This clonotype was picked up one time. This chain joins TRBV5-1 and TRBJ2-2, with 11 bases matching TRBD2. The CDR3 extends over 20 amino acids. Germline V gene sequence: CDR1 SGHRS, CDR2 YFSETQ. Trimming removed 3 bases from V and 0 bases from J; junction bases left unmatched: 13. The CDR3 DNA is TGCGCCAGCAGCTCGGGCATACTAGCGGGAGTAAGGACGAACACCGGGGAGCTGTTTTTT. Residues: CASSSGILAGVRTNTGELFF.

The genes are TRBV20-1 and TRBJ2-1; D is possibly TRBD2 (6 bases). The length of the CDR3 is 14 residues. Germline V CDR1 and CDR2: DFQATT, SNEGSKA (reference sequence). The germline V and J ends were trimmed by 2 bases and 7 bases, with 15 bases remaining between them. CDR3 nucleotides: TGCAGTGCTAGATCCGGGACTGGCCCGAATGAGCAGTTCTTC. Encoded protein: CSARSGTGPNEQFF.

The chain combines TRBV28 with TRBJ2-7, with 12 bases that match TRBD2. Trimming removed 8 bases from V and 7 bases from J; junction bases left unmatched: 15. This CDR3 has 16 amino acids. The germline gives CDR1 MDHEN, CDR2 SYDVKM. The CDR3 coding sequence is TGTGCCAGCTGGTCCCCCCTAGCGGGAGGGCTGGGAGAGCAGTACTTC. It specifies CASWSPLAGGLGEQYF.

The V gene is TRBV11-2, the J gene TRBJ2-3; 7 bases match TRBD2. The CDR3 is 17 amino acids. Per germline, CDR1 SGHAT and CDR2 FQNNGV. Germline trimming cut 5 bases from V and 7 bases from J; bases unmatched to any gene: 18. CDR3 nucleotides: TGTGCCAGCAGCGGCTTGGCTCGGCGGGGGTCTGTAAATACGCAGTATTTT. It translates to CASSGLARRGSVNTQYF.

V and J are TRBV20-1 and TRBJ1-2; 10 bases fit TRBD1. Germline trimming cut 3 bases from V and 3 bases from J; bases unmatched to any gene: 7. CDR3 length: 15 residues. CDR1 DFQATT and CDR2 SNEGSKA come from the germline V gene (reference sequence). The CDR3 nucleotides are TGCAGTGCTAGGGGGGGACAGGGGAGAGACTATGGCTACACCTTC. This encodes CSARGGQGRDYGYTF.

This rearrangement joins TRBV7-6 to TRBJ2-5; D uncertain. Germline V gives CDR1 SGHVS, CDR2 FNYEAQ. The CDR3 runs to 13 residues. Trimming took 4 bases from V and 0 from J, leaving 6 bases between them. CDR3 sequence reads: CASSSIDQETQYF. The DNA of the CDR3 is TGTGCCAGCAGCTCCATTGACCAAGAGACCCAGTACTTC.